This T cell receptor beta chain was sequenced for a study of OX40 agonist ivuxolimab in advanced cancers. V shed 4 bases and J shed 8 bases, with 12 bases lying between them. Germline CDR1 reads SEHNR; CDR2 reads FQNEAQ (reference sequence). The CDR3 has 13 amino acids. Clones were read by immunoSEQ multiplex PCR, and TCRdb kept only the in-frame ones, dropping some. The table records 35,000 to 45,000 clones, roughly four fifths of them present only once. This clone was seen more than once but under ten times. V usage is TRBV7-9 and J usage is TRBJ2-1; the D gene is possibly TRBD1 (6 bases). Sample: CD4+ or CD8+ T cells sorted from blood, taken in a trial of the OX40 agonist ivuxolimab. The clonotype was recovered from an adult with an advanced solid tumor such as melanoma, head and neck, liver or kidney cancer. The CDR3 protein is CASSYGQFDEQFF. CDR3 sequence (DNA): TGTGCCAGCAGCTATGGACAGTTTGATGAGCAGTTCTTC.